This passage covers 26 T cell receptor beta chains from one sample sequenced in a study of cytomegalovirus exposure and HLA in healthy donors. The PCR was carried out with 60 Vbeta primers and 13 Jbeta primers. Sequenced by immunoSEQ multiplex PCR; TCRdb stores in-frame clones only, minus some. Here the sample spans about 120,000 clones, roughly 80% being singletons. The specimen was PBMCs. All receptors derive from a man aged 25 to 40 in good health and CMV-seronegative.

This chain joins TRBV6-5 and TRBJ2-4; D might be TRBD2 (7 bases). Trimming pared 9 bases from V and 2 bases from J, leaving 14 bases between. This CDR3 region has 14 residues. The V gene's germline CDR1 is MNHEY and CDR2 SVGAGI. CDR3 residues: CARVAGATKNIQYF. The CDR3 nucleotides read TGTGCCAGAGTGGCGGGGGCGACCAAAAACATTCAGTACTTC.

The chain is built from TRBV5-4 and TRBJ2-1; maybe TRBD1 (5 bases). The CDR3 has 13 amino acids. Per germline, CDR1 SGHNT and CDR2 YYREEE (reference sequence). Trimming took off 4 bases at V and 4 bases at J, with 9 bases between the two ends. The CDR3 loop reads CASSPGIYNEQFF. CDR3 nucleotide sequence: TGTGCCAGCAGCCCAGGGATTTACAATGAGCAGTTCTTC.

In this sample, this clone turned up a few times. Different DNA sequences within this sample yield the same CDR3. The chain is built from TRBV7-2 and TRBJ2-3, with TRBD2 matching 8 bases. Germline V lookup: CDR1 SGHTA, CDR2 FQGNSA. This CDR3 comprises 15 residues. J was trimmed by 0 bases and V by 5 bases; bases with no gene match: 4. The CDR3 loop is CASSPGGVSTDTQYF. In nucleotides, the CDR3 is TGTGCCAGCAGCCCGGGGGGGGTCAGCACAGATACGCAGTATTTT.

This chain connects TRBV4-1 to TRBJ1-6; TRBD1 is a possible D gene (6 bases). CDR1 MGHRA and CDR2 YSYEKL come from the germline V gene. Trimming shortened V by 3 bases and J by 10 bases, and 16 bases separated the two germline ends. CDR3 size: 15 residues. CDR3 sequence reads: CASSQMGGGGSPLHF. For the CDR3, the DNA is TGCGCCAGCAGCCAGATGGGGGGCGGGGGGTCACCCCTCCACTTT.

V usage is TRBV6-1 and J usage is TRBJ1-5, with D maybe TRBD1 (6 bases). Trimming left V 5 bases short and J 0 bases short, with 8 bases between. CDR3 length: 14 amino acids. Germline values: CDR1 MNHNS, CDR2 SASEGT. CDR3 bases: TGTGCCAGCAGTCAGGGGTATAGCAATCAGCCCCAGCATTTT. Translated: CASSQGYSNQPQHF.

The V and J genes are TRBV28 and TRBJ1-2, with TRBD1 identical over 9 bases. This CDR3 region has 14 residues. Germline V gives CDR1 MDHEN, CDR2 SYDVKM. Trimming at V came to 3 bases and at J to 7 bases, leaving 6 bases not matched to a gene. The CDR3 spells CASSFAGQGGGYTF. As DNA, the CDR3 is TGTGCCAGCAGTTTTGCGGGACAGGGCGGTGGCTACACCTTC.

This chain links TRBV5-6 with TRBJ1-2, with TRBD1 identical over 8 bases. V was clipped by 0 bases and J by 2 bases; unmatched bases: 6. CDR1 is SGHDT and CDR2 is YYEEEE in the germline V gene. The CDR3 contains 16 residues. The CDR3 coding sequence is TGTGCCAGCAGCTTGGCCAGGACAGGGTTAAACTATGGCTACACCTTC. Its translation: CASSLARTGLNYGYTF.

In its sample, this clone was seen a few times. The V and J genes are TRBV9 and TRBJ2-3; D call uncertain. The germline V gene encodes CDR1 SGDLS and CDR2 YYNGEE. CDR3 length: 14 residues. With 2 bases removed from V and 0 bases from J, the gap between germline ends came to 7 bases. The DNA of the CDR3 is TGTGCCAGCAGCGTTGGCGGAAGCACAGATACGCAGTATTTT. Its protein product is CASSVGGSTDTQYF.

The V and J genes are TRBV5-1 and TRBJ2-3; TRBD2 matches at 11 bases. Losses at the gene ends were 5 bases for V and 2 bases for J; bases not matched to a gene: 16. Germline-derived CDR1 and CDR2 are SGHRS and YFSETQ. This CDR3 has 19 residues. Here the CDR3 reads CASSSPAIAGGPVTDTQYF. The CDR3 bases are TGCGCCAGCAGTAGTCCCGCGATAGCGGGGGGGCCGGTCACAGATACGCAGTATTTT.

V is TRBV28 and J is TRBJ2-5; 9 bases agree with TRBD2. Germline CDR1 reads MDHEN; CDR2 reads SYDVKM. Germline trimming cut 3 bases from V and 2 bases from J; bases unmatched to any gene: 4. The CDR3 totals 15 residues. The CDR3: CASSLGRGGQETQYF. The CDR3 nucleotides are TGTGCCAGCAGTTTGGGGCGGGGGGGTCAAGAGACCCAGTACTTC.

The J gene is TRBJ2-2, the V gene TRBV5-1; TRBD2 is a possible D gene (6 bases). The V end was cut by 6 bases, the J end by 5 bases, with 14 bases between. Germline V lookup: CDR1 SGHRS, CDR2 YFSETQ. This CDR3 is built from 14 residues. In nucleotides, the CDR3 is TGCGCCAGCACATCCGGGAGCAAAACCGGGGAGCTGTTTTTT. Amino acid sequence: CASTSGSKTGELFF.

This chain joins TRBV2 and TRBJ2-6; possible D gene TRBD2, 6 bases. The length of the CDR3 is 18 residues. The germline V gene encodes CDR1 SNHLY and CDR2 FYNNEI. The V end was cut by 6 bases, the J end by 0 bases, with 18 bases between. The CDR3 is CASSPTGGVVSGANVLTF. Written as DNA, the CDR3 is TGTGCCAGCAGCCCGACGGGCGGGGTTGTCTCTGGGGCCAACGTCCTGACTTTC.

J is TRBJ1-5 and V is TRBV7-6, with 8 bases matching TRBD1. Trimming cost V 3 bases and J 3 bases; bases outside gene matches: 4. CDR1 SGHVS and CDR2 FNYEAQ come from the germline V gene. This CDR3 region has 15 residues. The CDR3 sequence: CASSLTGENNQPQHF. For the CDR3, the DNA is TGTGCCAGCAGCTTGACAGGGGAGAACAATCAGCCCCAGCATTTT.

This clone was seen more than once but under ten times. This rearrangement joins TRBV19 to TRBJ1-1, with 10 bases fitting TRBD1. The CDR3 contains 13 residues. V shed 7 bases, J shed 5 bases, and the junction held 4 bases outside the gene matches. Germline V gene lookup returns CDR1 LNHDA and CDR2 SQIVND (reference sequence). The DNA of the CDR3 is TGTGCCAGTACCCGGACAGGGGGAACTGAAGCTTTCTTT. Translation: CASTRTGGTEAFF. The full variable domain, with the rest looked up from reference TRBV19 and TRBJ1-1, is DGGITQSPKYLFRKEGQNVTLSCEQNLNHDAMYWYRQDPGQGLRLIYYSQIVNDFQKGDIAEGYSVSREKKESFPLTVTSAQKNPTAFYLCASTRTGGTEAFFGQGTRLTVV.

The chain is built from TRBV12-5 and TRBJ2-3, with a weak D call TRBD2 (7 bases). V lost 6 bases and J lost 0, with 13 bases in between. This CDR3 is built from 15 residues. Germline loops: CDR1 LGHNT, CDR2 FRNRAP. The CDR3 DNA reads TGTGCTAGTGGCAAGGGGGGGCCTAGCACAGATACGCAGTATTTT. This sequence encodes CASGKGGPSTDTQYF.

The chain links TRBV19 to TRBJ1-2; the D is unclear. From germline, CDR1 is LNHDA and CDR2 SQIVND (reference sequence). Trimming removed 7 bases from V and 3 bases from J, with 18 bases in between. The CDR3 spans 15 residues. CDR3 sequence: CASKHDSIPDYGYTF. CDR3 bases: TGTGCCAGTAAGCACGACTCGATACCGGACTATGGCTACACCTTC.

The rearrangement uses TRBV19 and TRBJ1-5; tentatively, D is TRBD1 (5 bases). Germline values: CDR1 LNHDA, CDR2 SQIVND (reference sequence). The length of the CDR3 is 13 residues. V lost 8 bases to trimming and J lost 3 bases, with 11 bases between them. DNA for the CDR3: TGTGCCAGTGGGGCGCGATCCAATCAGCCCCAGCATTTT. This gives the protein CASGARSNQPQHF.

This clone has only one observation. The CDR3: CASNTGLKETQYF. The CDR3 coding sequence is TGTGCCAGCAACACAGGGTTAAAGGAGACCCAGTACTTC. The chain carries TRBV2 and TRBJ2-5, with D perhaps TRBD1 (6 bases). Germline CDR1 reads SNHLY; CDR2 reads FYNNEI. V lost 7 bases and J lost 5, with 14 bases in between. The CDR3 is 13 residues long.

The rearrangement uses TRBV4-3 and TRBJ2-5; TRBD2 matches 10 bases. Germline CDR1 reads LGHNA; CDR2 reads YSLEER. The CDR3 totals 17 residues. Trimming at V came to 0 bases and at J to 1 base, leaving 5 bases not matched to a gene. CDR3 protein: CASSQDLERGGQETQYF. CDR3 bases: TGCGCCAGCAGCCAAGATCTGGAGCGGGGGGGCCAAGAGACCCAGTACTTC.

The chain couples TRBV28 to TRBJ1-2; D gene uncertain. Trimming took off 8 bases at V and 4 bases at J, with 14 bases between the two ends. The CDR3 totals 13 residues. Per the germline V gene, CDR1 is MDHEN and CDR2 is SYDVKM. In DNA, the CDR3 is TGTGCCAGCCGTTCAGACGGAGTCTATGGCTACACCTTC. Translation: CASRSDGVYGYTF.

The chain joins TRBV28 to TRBJ1-2; 8 bases match TRBD1. The germline CDR1 and CDR2 sequences are MDHEN and SYDVKM. The V segment lost 7 bases and the J segment 1 base; nucleotides outside the gene matches: 5. The CDR3 is made up of 14 amino acids. The CDR3 region is CASTGQGLNYGYTF. As DNA, the CDR3 is TGTGCCAGCACTGGACAGGGCCTTAACTATGGCTACACCTTC.

The chain links TRBV10-1 to TRBJ2-1; perhaps TRBD2 as D (6 bases). V was trimmed by 6 bases and J by 5 bases, leaving 23 bases between them. Germline V CDR1 and CDR2: WNHNN, SYGVQD (reference sequence). CDR3 length: 17 residues. The CDR3 DNA reads as TGCGCCAGCAGCCCCGGAGGAGGCCTAGCGACCCACAATGAGCAGTTCTTC. As protein: CASSPGGGLATHNEQFF.

The chain employs TRBV28 and TRBJ1-3; D gene ambiguous. The CDR3 is 13 residues long. Germline V gene data show CDR1 as MDHEN and CDR2 as SYDVKM. V was shortened by 2 bases and J by 9 bases, with 11 bases between the two germline ends. CDR3 in amino acids: CASSLVRGSTIYF. The CDR3 DNA is TGTGCCAGCAGTTTAGTTCGAGGGAGCACCATATATTTT.

Regarding this clone: Additional DNA sequences in this sample encode the identical CDR3. The chain employs TRBV5-4 and TRBJ1-2, with 7 bases fitting TRBD1. V shed 0 bases and J 7 bases; nucleotides not matched to a gene: 12. This CDR3 comprises 16 residues. Germline CDR1 and CDR2: SGHNT and YYREEE (reference sequence). In nucleotides, the CDR3 is TGTGCCAGCAGCTTGGGGGGCACGGACAGGACGGCTGGCTACACCTTC. Amino acid sequence: CASSLGGTDRTAGYTF.

This clone was detected a few times. The V gene is TRBV28, the J gene TRBJ1-2; 8 nucleotides match TRBD1. The CDR3 length is 15 residues. The germline V gene encodes CDR1 MDHEN and CDR2 SYDVKM. Trimming took 3 bases from V and 8 from J; bases not matched to a gene: 11. CDR3 in DNA: TGTGCCAGCAGTTTCCTCGGACAGGGAGTAATCGGCTACACCTTC. This codes for CASSFLGQGVIGYTF.

Notes on this clone: Germline and junction disagree at one end, which may indicate a read error. The chain joins TRBV11-2 to TRBJ2-1, with D tentatively TRBD1 (8 bases). This CDR3 has 13 amino acids. Per germline, CDR1 SGHAT and CDR2 FQNNGV. DNA of the CDR3: TGTGCCAGCAGTACCGTGAGGCACAGGGGGGGGATCTTC. Translated, it gives CASSTVRHRGGIF.